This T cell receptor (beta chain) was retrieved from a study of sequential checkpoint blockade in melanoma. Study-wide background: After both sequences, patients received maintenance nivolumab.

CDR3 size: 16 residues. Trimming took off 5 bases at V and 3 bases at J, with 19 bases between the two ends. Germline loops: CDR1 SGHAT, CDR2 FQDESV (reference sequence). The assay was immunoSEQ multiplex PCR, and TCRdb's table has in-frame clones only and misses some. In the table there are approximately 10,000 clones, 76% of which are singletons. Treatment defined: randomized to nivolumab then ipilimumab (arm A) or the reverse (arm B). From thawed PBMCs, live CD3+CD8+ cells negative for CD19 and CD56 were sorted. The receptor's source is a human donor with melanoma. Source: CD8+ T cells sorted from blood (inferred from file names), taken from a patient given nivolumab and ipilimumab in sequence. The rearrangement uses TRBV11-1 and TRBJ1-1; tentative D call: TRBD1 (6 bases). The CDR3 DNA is TGTGCCAGCAGCACAGGGATGGGGGCGCGGGACACTGAAGCTTTCTTT. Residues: CASSTGMGARDTEAFF.